The 26 T cell receptor beta chains below were found in one sample sequenced in a study of CD8+ T cells in alopecia areata. As the sequencing template, cDNA was produced by extracting RNA and reverse transcribing it. Profiled with immunoSEQ multiplex PCR; TCRdb holds only in-frame clones, not every one. In the table there are roughly 200,000 clones, roughly 50% of which are singletons. Sequences were obtained from CD8+ T cells sorted from blood. The receptors stem from a human donor in good health.

The sample holds one count of this clone. The rearrangement links TRBV7-2 to TRBJ2-1; 9 bases fit TRBD1. Trimming took 5 bases from V and 2 from J; bases not matched to a gene: 1. CDR3 length: 14 residues. CDR1 and CDR2 from the germline V gene are SGHTA and FQGNSA. The CDR3 DNA sequence: TGTGCCAGCAGCCGACAGGGGGCCTACAATGAGCAGTTCTTC. This gives the protein CASSRQGAYNEQFF.

The table lists this clone with a few counts. The rearrangement joins TRBV7-9 to TRBJ1-2; D gene ambiguous. The germline CDR1 and CDR2 sequences are SEHNR and FQNEAQ (reference sequence). The germline V and J ends were trimmed by 7 bases and 3 bases, with 12 bases remaining between them. CDR3 size: 13 residues. CDR3 bases: TGTGCCAGCACACCGGACGGATACTATGGCTACACCTTC. Its protein is CASTPDGYYGYTF.

This clone has only a few counts. The CDR3 DNA follows: TGTGCCATCATGGGAGCGGCCACAGATACGCAGTATTTT. It encodes CAIMGAATDTQYF. The rearrangement joins TRBV10-3 to TRBJ2-3, with a possible D match to TRBD2 (5 bases). This CDR3 is 13 amino acids long. V gave up 7 bases and J gave up 2 bases, with 10 bases separating them. CDR1 and CDR2 (germline): ENHRY, SYGVKD.

This clone was counted a few times. V and J are TRBV4-1 and TRBJ2-3; D perhaps matches TRBD2 (5 bases). The V end lost 5 bases, the J end lost 6 bases, and 18 bases lay between the germline ends. The V gene's germline CDR1 is MGHRA and CDR2 YSYEKL. The CDR3 has 15 residues. The CDR3 DNA reads TGCGCCAGCAGCTCTCAGACTATCCGAAGGGATACGCAGTATTTT. This gives the protein CASSSQTIRRDTQYF.

The genes are TRBV29-1 and TRBJ1-3; D possibly corresponds to TRBD1 (6 bases). The length of the CDR3 is 15 residues. The V gene lost 6 bases and the J gene lost 0 bases, with 15 bases spanning the gap. The germline V gene encodes CDR1 SQVTM and CDR2 ANQGSEA. This CDR3 reads CSVVEGGYSGNTIYF. For the CDR3, the DNA is TGCAGCGTCGTTGAGGGGGGCTACTCTGGAAACACCATATATTTT.

The chain has TRBV5-4 and TRBJ1-5; TRBD1 is a possible D gene (5 bases). V dropped 4 bases and J dropped 3 bases, with 11 bases sitting between them. The CDR3 is 14 amino acids. Germline loops: CDR1 SGHNT, CDR2 YYREEE (reference sequence). CDR3 sequence reads: CASSVDGTNQPQHF. CDR3 nucleotide sequence: TGTGCCAGCAGCGTAGACGGGACCAATCAGCCCCAGCATTTT.

This clone was detected only a few times. The CDR3 here is CASYPGAGNTIYF. The DNA for the CDR3 is TGTGCCAGCTACCCAGGGGCTGGAAACACCATATATTTT. This chain links TRBV11-2 with TRBJ1-3; TRBD1 is a possible D gene (6 bases). CDR3 length: 13 amino acids. V lost 8 bases and J lost 2, with 10 bases in between. The germline gives CDR1 SGHAT, CDR2 FQNNGV.

This clone was observed once. The chain recombines TRBV9 with TRBJ2-6; TRBD1 matches 8 bases. Per germline, CDR1 SGDLS and CDR2 YYNGEE. The CDR3 runs to 15 residues. V gave up 3 bases and J gave up 4 bases; unmatched junction bases: 3. This CDR3 is CASSGRGLGANVLTF. CDR3 DNA sequence: TGTGCCAGCAGCGGCAGGGGGCTCGGGGCCAACGTCCTGACTTTC.

The gene calls are TRBV30 and TRBJ1-2; D may be TRBD1 (6 bases). Per the germline V gene, CDR1 is GTSNPN and CDR2 is SVGIG (reference sequence). With 5 bases removed from V and 7 bases from J, the gap between germline ends came to 14 bases. The CDR3 spans 12 residues. The CDR3 nucleotides read TGTGCCTGGGGAAGAGGGGGAACTGGCTACACCTTC. Translated, it gives CAWGRGGTGYTF.

This chain uses TRBV13 with TRBJ2-7; D uncertain. V was pared by 1 base and J by 3 bases, with 4 bases between. The CDR3 length is 12 residues. In germline, CDR1 is PRHDT, CDR2 FYEKMQ (reference sequence). This CDR3 is CASSLDGYEQYF. DNA of the CDR3: TGTGCCAGCAGCTTAGACGGCTACGAGCAGTACTTC. The variable domain in full, completed from reference TRBV13 and TRBJ2-7, reads AAGVIQSPRHLIKEKRETATLKCYPIPRHDTVYWYQQGPGQDPQFLISFYEKMQSDKGSIPDRFSAQQFSDYHSELNMSSLELGDSALYFCASSLDGYEQYFGPGTRLTVT.

This rearrangement joins TRBV6-5 to TRBJ2-1, with TRBD2 matching 12 bases. Trimming removed 0 bases from V and 14 bases from J; junction bases left unmatched: 8. The germline V gene has CDR1 MNHEY and CDR2 SVGAGI. This CDR3 is built from 15 residues. The CDR3 sequence is CASSYSNLAGGNEFF. The CDR3 DNA is TGTGCCAGCAGTTACTCGAACCTAGCGGGGGGGAATGAGTTCTTC.

The chain has TRBV5-6 and TRBJ1-6, with D hard to call. Deletions cut 1 base from V and 6 bases from J, with 11 bases between. The CDR3 length is 15 residues. In germline, CDR1 is SGHDT, CDR2 YYEEEE. This CDR3 reads CASSLNQWVNSPLHF. The DNA for the CDR3 is TGTGCCAGCAGCTTGAACCAGTGGGTTAATTCACCCCTCCACTTT.

J is TRBJ2-7 and V is TRBV5-6; D tentatively reads TRBD1 or TRBD2 (5 bases each). The CDR3 is made up of 12 amino acids. Germline V gene sequence: CDR1 SGHDT, CDR2 YYEEEE. V was trimmed by 2 bases and J by 6 bases, leaving 9 bases between them. CDR3 nucleotide sequence: TGTGCCAGCAGCTTCGGGGCGGGCGAGCAGTACTTC. Its translation is CASSFGAGEQYF. The whole variable domain, filled in from reference TRBV5-6 and TRBJ2-7, reads DAGVTQSPTHLIKTRGQQVTLRCSPKSGHDTVSWYQQALGQGPQFIFQYYEEEERQRGNFPDRFSGHQFPNYSSELNVNALLLGDSALYLCASSFGAGEQYFGPGTRLTVT.

This chain connects TRBV2 to TRBJ1-6; D gene uncertain. Germline lookup yields CDR1 SNHLY and CDR2 FYNNEI. The V and J ends lost 7 bases and 0 bases respectively, with 13 bases between them. CDR3 length: 16 amino acids. DNA of the CDR3: TGTGCCAGCAACGACGGAATAAGCTCCTATAATTCACCCCTCCACTTT. It translates to CASNDGISSYNSPLHF.

V usage is TRBV6-5 and J usage is TRBJ1-2; maybe TRBD1 (5 bases). The CDR3 spans 12 residues. Trimming left V 7 bases short and J 4 bases short, with 10 bases between. From germline, CDR1 is MNHEY and CDR2 SVGAGI. The CDR3 sequence is CASKGEIYGYTF. Written as DNA, the CDR3 is TGTGCCAGCAAAGGGGAGATCTATGGCTACACCTTC.

The chain carries TRBV29-1 and TRBJ2-2, with TRBD2 matching 8 bases. The germline CDR1 and CDR2 sequences are SQVTM and ANQGSEA. The J segment lost 5 bases and the V segment lost 6 bases, leaving 11 bases of the junction unmatched. The CDR3 is 15 amino acids. The CDR3 loop reads CSVIRAGAGTGELFF. DNA of the CDR3: TGCAGCGTCATCCGAGCGGGGGCGGGGACCGGGGAGCTGTTTTTT.

The genes are TRBV5-1 and TRBJ2-7; TRBD2 might be the D (5 bases). The CDR3 totals 14 residues. Trimming stripped 3 bases from V and 3 bases from J, with 13 bases between. In germline, CDR1 is SGHRS, CDR2 YFSETQ. The chain's CDR3 is CASSWISENYEQYF. In DNA, the CDR3 is TGCGCCAGCAGCTGGATTAGCGAGAACTACGAGCAGTACTTC.

The rearrangement uses TRBV5-1 and TRBJ1-1; D not certain. Germline CDR1 SGHRS, CDR2 YFSETQ. V dropped 0 bases and J dropped 6 bases, with 12 bases sitting between them. The CDR3 loop spans 14 amino acids. DNA of the CDR3: TGCGCCAGCAGCTTGGCCGGGCCCGGGGCTGAAGCTTTCTTT. Its protein is CASSLAGPGAEAFF.

A few counts support this clone. The chain uses TRBV5-6 and TRBJ2-1, with 8 bases aligning to TRBD2. Germline values: CDR1 SGHDT, CDR2 YYEEEE. J was trimmed by 5 bases and V by 2 bases; bases with no gene match: 6. The CDR3 runs 15 residues. Here the CDR3 reads CASSFGSGAHNEQFF. CDR3 nucleotide sequence: TGTGCCAGCAGCTTCGGTAGCGGGGCCCACAATGAGCAGTTCTTC.

The chain is built from TRBV5-1 and TRBJ1-2; TRBD1 matches 7 bases. Unmatched junction bases numbered 3, after V lost 4 bases and J lost 0 bases. This CDR3 has 14 residues. Per the germline V gene, CDR1 is SGHRS and CDR2 is YFSETQ. As DNA, the CDR3 is TGCGCCAGCAGCGGGGACAGCACTAACTATGGCTACACCTTC. This gives the protein CASSGDSTNYGYTF.

The chain carries TRBV29-1 and TRBJ1-1; D is possibly TRBD1 (5 bases). The V end was cut by 7 bases, the J end by 0 bases, with 12 bases between. Germline lookup yields CDR1 SQVTM and CDR2 ANQGSEA. The CDR3 has 13 residues. The CDR3 nucleotides read TGCAGCGCCATAACAGGAATGAACACTGAAGCTTTCTTT. Translation: CSAITGMNTEAFF.

The gene calls are TRBV7-8 and TRBJ2-1; D is undetermined. Germline CDR1 is SGHVS and CDR2 is FQNEAQ. The V gene lost 0 bases and the J gene lost 5 bases, with 11 bases spanning the gap. The CDR3 consists of 15 residues. CDR3 loop: CASSLAEQHHNEQFF. CDR3 DNA: TGTGCCAGCAGCTTAGCGGAACAGCACCACAATGAGCAGTTCTTC.

J is TRBJ1-1 and V is TRBV4-1; D unresolved. The CDR3 runs to 14 residues. Trimming removed 0 bases from V and 8 bases from J, with 13 bases in between. CDR1 MGHRA and CDR2 YSYEKL come from the germline V gene. In nucleotides, the CDR3 is TGCGCCAGCAGCCAAGATCCCCGGGTGGGGGAAGCTTTCTTT. Its translation is CASSQDPRVGEAFF.

The sample holds a few counts of this clone. The V call is TRBV7-9, the J call TRBJ1-2; no definite D call. The germline CDR1 and CDR2 sequences are SEHNR and FQNEAQ (reference sequence). This CDR3 spans 13 amino acids. Trimming removed 1 base from V and 7 bases from J, with 10 bases in between. In DNA form, the CDR3 reads TGTGCCAGCAGCTTAGGTGGAGCGGCTGGCTACACCTTC. As protein: CASSLGGAAGYTF.

V usage is TRBV6-6 and J usage is TRBJ1-5; D might be TRBD1 (5 bases). V gave up 4 bases and J gave up 4 bases, with 8 bases separating them. Germline V CDR1 and CDR2: MNHNY, SVGAGI (reference sequence). This CDR3 region has 13 residues. CDR3: CASSSGRNQPQHF. The CDR3 nucleotides read TGTGCCAGCAGTTCAGGGAGGAATCAGCCCCAGCATTTT.

This clone was counted only a few times. J is TRBJ2-3 and V is TRBV25-1, with D hard to call. CDR3 length: 14 residues. Trimming left V 0 bases short and J 3 bases short, with 7 bases between. Germline assignment: CDR1 MGHDK and CDR2 SYGVNS. The CDR3 region is CASSEYRVTDTQYF. Written as DNA, the CDR3 is TGTGCCAGCAGTGAATATCGGGTTACAGATACGCAGTATTTT.